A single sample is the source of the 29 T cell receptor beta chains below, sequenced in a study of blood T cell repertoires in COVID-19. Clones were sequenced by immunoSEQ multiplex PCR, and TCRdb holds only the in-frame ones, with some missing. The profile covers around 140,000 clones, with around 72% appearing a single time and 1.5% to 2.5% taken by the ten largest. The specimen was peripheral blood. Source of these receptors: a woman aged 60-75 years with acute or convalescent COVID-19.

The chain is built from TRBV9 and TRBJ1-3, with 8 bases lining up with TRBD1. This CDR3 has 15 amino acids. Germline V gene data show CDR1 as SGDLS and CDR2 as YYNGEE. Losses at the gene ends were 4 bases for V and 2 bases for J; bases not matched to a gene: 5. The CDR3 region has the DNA TGTGCCAGCAGCCCGACAGGGGTGGCTGGAAACACCATATATTTT. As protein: CASSPTGVAGNTIYF.

The DNA of the CDR3 is TGTGCCAGTAGAAAGGCTGGAGGGGGCGGTCAGCCCCAGCATTTT. This sequence encodes CASRKAGGGGQPQHF. The gene calls are TRBV19 and TRBJ1-5; 7 bases map to TRBD1. Germline V gene sequence: CDR1 LNHDA, CDR2 SQIVND (reference sequence). Trimming took 6 bases from V and 6 from J; bases not matched to a gene: 11. The CDR3 runs to 15 residues.

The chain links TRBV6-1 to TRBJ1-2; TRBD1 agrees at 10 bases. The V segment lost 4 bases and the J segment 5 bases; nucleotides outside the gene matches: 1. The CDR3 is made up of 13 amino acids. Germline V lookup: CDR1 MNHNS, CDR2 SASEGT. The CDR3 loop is CASSAGQGYGYTF. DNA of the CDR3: TGTGCCAGCAGTGCGGGACAGGGGTATGGCTACACCTTC.

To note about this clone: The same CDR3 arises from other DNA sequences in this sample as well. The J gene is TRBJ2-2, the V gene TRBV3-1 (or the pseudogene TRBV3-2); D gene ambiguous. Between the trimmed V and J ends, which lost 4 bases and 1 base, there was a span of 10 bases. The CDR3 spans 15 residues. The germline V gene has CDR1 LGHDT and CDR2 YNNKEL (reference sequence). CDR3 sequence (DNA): TGTGCCAGCAGCCCGCTCGCGGTGAACACCGGGGAGCTGTTTTTT. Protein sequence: CASSPLAVNTGELFF.

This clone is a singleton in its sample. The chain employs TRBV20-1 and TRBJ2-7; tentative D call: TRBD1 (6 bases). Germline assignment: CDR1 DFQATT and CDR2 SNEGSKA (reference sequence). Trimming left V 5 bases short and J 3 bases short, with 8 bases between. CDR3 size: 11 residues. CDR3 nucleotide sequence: TGCAGTGCTGGACAGCTCTACGAGCAGTACTTC. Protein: CSAGQLYEQYF.

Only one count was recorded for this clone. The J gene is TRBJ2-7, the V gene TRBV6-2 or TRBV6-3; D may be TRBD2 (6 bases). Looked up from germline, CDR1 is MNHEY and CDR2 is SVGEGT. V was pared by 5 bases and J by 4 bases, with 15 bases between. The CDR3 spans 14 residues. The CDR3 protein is CASSPARLGYEQYF. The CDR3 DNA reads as TGTGCCAGCAGTCCCGCCCGACTAGGGTACGAGCAGTACTTC.

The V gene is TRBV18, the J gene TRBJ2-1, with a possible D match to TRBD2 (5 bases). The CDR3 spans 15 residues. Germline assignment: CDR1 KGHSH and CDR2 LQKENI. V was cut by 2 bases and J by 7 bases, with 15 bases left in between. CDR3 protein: CASSPFGDSGNEQFF. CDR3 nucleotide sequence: TGTGCCAGCTCACCATTTGGGGATTCGGGGAATGAGCAGTTCTTC.

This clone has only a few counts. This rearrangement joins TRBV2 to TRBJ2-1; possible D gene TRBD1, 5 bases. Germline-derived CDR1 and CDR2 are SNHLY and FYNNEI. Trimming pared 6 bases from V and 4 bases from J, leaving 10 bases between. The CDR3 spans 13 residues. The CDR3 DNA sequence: TGTGCCAGCAGATGGGGCTCATACAATGAGCAGTTCTTC. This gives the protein CASRWGSYNEQFF.

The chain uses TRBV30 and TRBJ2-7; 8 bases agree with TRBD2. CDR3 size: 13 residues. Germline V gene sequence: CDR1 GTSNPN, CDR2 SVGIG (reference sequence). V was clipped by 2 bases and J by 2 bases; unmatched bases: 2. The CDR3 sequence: CAWSLAGPYEQYF. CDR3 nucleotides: TGTGCCTGGAGTTTAGCGGGACCCTACGAGCAGTACTTC. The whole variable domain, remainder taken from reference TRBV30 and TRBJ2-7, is SQTIHQWPATLVQPVGSPLSLECTVEGTSNPNLYWYRQAAGRGLQLLFYSVGIGQISSEVPQNLSASRPQDRQFILSSKKLLLSDSGFYLCAWSLAGPYEQYFGPGTRLTVT.

As DNA, the CDR3 is TGTGCCAGCAGTTTAGTTGCGGGAGCGAGTTACAATGAGCAGTTCTTC. Its protein product is CASSLVAGASYNEQFF. The chain recombines TRBV27 with TRBJ2-1, with 7 bases aligning to TRBD2. J lost 4 bases, V lost 2 bases, and 8 bases had no gene match. The CDR3 totals 16 residues. Germline V gene data show CDR1 as MNHEY and CDR2 as SMNVEV (reference sequence).

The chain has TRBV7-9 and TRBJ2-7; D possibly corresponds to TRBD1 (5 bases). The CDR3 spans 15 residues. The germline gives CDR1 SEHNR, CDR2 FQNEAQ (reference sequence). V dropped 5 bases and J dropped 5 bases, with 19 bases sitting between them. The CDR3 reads CASSAADRFLNEQYF. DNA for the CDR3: TGTGCCAGCAGCGCGGCCGACAGATTTTTGAACGAGCAGTACTTC.

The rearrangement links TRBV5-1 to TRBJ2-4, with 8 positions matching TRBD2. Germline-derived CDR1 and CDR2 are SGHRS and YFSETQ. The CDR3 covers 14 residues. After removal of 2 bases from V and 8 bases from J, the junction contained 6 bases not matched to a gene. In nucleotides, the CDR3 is TGCGCCAGCAGCTTCGGTGCCGGGAGGGACATTCAGTACTTC. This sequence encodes CASSFGAGRDIQYF.

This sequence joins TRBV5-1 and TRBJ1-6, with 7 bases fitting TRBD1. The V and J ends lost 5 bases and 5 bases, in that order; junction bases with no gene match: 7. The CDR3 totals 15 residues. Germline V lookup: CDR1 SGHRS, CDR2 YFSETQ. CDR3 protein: CASSGVGQNNSPLHF. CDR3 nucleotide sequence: TGCGCCAGCAGTGGGGTGGGACAGAATAATTCACCCCTCCACTTT.

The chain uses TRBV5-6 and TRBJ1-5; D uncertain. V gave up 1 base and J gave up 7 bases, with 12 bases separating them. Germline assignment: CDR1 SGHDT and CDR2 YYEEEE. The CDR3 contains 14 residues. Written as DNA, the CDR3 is TGTGCCAGCAGCTTGACAAACAGTCTCCAGCCCCAGCATTTT. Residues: CASSLTNSLQPQHF.

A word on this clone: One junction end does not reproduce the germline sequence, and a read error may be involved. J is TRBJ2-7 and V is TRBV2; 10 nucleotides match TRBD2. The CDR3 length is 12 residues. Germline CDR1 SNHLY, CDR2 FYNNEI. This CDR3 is CASKGTSAAQHF. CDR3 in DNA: TGTGCCAGCAAGGGGACTAGCGCCGCTCAGCACTTC.

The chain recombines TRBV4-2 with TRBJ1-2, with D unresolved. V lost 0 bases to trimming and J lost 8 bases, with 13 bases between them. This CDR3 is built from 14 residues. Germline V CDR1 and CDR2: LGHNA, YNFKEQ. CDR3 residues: CASSQDLLPEGYTF. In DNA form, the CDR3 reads TGTGCCAGCAGCCAAGATTTACTGCCGGAGGGCTACACCTTC.

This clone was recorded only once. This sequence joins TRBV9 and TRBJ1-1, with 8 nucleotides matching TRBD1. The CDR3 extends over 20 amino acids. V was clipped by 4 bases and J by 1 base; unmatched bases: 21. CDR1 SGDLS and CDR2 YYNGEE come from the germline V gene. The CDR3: CASSRRVGGGRGPPNTEAFF. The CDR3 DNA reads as TGTGCCAGCAGCCGCAGGGTAGGTGGGGGCAGGGGGCCTCCGAACACTGAAGCTTTCTTT.

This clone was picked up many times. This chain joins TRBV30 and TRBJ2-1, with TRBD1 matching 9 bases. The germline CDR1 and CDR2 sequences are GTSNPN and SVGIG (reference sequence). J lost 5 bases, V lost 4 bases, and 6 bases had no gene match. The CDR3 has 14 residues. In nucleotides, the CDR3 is TGTGCCTGGACGACAGGGGGTATTAACAATGAGCAGTTCTTC. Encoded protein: CAWTTGGINNEQFF. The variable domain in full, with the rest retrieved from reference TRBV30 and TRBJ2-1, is SQTIHQWPATLVQPVGSPLSLECTVEGTSNPNLYWYRQAAGRGLQLLFYSVGIGQISSEVPQNLSASRPQDRQFILSSKKLLLSDSGFYLCAWTTGGINNEQFFGPGTRLTVL.

The CDR3 nucleotides are TGCAGCGCTCGCTTGGGTTTTCGGAGCGACAATGAGCAGTTCTTC. The encoded protein is CSARLGFRSDNEQFF. The J gene is TRBJ2-1, the V gene TRBV29-1; no clear D gene. Between the trimmed V and J ends, which lost 7 bases and 5 bases, there was a span of 21 bases. Germline loops: CDR1 SQVTM, CDR2 ANQGSEA. The CDR3 is 15 amino acids.

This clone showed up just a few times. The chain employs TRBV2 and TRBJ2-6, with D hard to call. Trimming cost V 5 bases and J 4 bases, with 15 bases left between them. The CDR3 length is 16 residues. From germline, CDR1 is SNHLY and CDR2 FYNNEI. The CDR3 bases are TGTGCCAGCAGTCCAGTACCCGTTTTAGGGGCCAACGTCCTGACTTTC. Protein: CASSPVPVLGANVLTF. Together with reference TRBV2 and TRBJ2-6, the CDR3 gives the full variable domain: EPEVTQTPSHQVTQMGQEVILRCVPISNHLYFYWYRQILGQKVEFLVSFYNNEISEKSEIFDDQFSVERPDGSNFTLKIRSTKLEDSAMYFCASSPVPVLGANVLTFGAGSRLTVL.

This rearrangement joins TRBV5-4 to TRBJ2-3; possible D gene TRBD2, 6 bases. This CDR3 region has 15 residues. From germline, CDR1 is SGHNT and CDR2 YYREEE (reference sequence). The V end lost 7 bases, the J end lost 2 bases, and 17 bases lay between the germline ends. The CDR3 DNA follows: TGTGCCAGCGCCAAGACGGCGGGGATCACAGATACGCAGTATTTT. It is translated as CASAKTAGITDTQYF.

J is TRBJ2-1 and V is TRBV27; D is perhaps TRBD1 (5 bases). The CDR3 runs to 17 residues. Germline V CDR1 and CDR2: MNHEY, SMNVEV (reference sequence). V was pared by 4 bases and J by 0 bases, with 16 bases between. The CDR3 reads CASSSPAGPSSYNEQFF. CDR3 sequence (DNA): TGTGCCAGCAGTTCCCCCGCAGGGCCCAGCTCCTACAATGAGCAGTTCTTC.

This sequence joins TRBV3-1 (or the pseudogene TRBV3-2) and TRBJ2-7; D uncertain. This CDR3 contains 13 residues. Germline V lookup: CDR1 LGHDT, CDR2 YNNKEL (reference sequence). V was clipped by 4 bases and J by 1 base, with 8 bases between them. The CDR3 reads CASSRYGSYEQYF. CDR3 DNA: TGTGCCAGCAGCCGATACGGGTCCTACGAGCAGTACTTC.

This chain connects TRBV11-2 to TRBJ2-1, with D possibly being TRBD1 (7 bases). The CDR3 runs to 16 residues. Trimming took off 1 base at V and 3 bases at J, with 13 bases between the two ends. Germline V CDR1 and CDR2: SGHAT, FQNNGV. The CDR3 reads CASSLAPGGIYNEQFF. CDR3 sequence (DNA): TGTGCCAGCAGCTTAGCCCCAGGGGGGATCTACAATGAGCAGTTCTTC.

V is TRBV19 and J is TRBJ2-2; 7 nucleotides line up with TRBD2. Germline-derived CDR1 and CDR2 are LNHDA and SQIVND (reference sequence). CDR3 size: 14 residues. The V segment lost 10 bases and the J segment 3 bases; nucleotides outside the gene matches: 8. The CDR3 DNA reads TGTGCCATTGCCAGCGGGGCGGACACCGGGGAGCTGTTTTTT. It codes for CAIASGADTGELFF.

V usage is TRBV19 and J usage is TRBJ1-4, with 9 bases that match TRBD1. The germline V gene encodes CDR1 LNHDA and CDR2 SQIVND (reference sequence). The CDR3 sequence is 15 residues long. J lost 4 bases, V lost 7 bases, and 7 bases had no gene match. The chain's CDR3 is CASTTGDRDNEKLFF. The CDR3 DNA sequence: TGTGCCAGTACTACGGGGGACAGGGATAATGAAAAACTGTTTTTT.

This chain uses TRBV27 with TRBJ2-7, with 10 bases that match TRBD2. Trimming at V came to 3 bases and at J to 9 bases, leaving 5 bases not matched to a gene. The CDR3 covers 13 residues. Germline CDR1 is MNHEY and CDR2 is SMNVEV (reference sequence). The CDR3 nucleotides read TGTGCCAGCAGTTTCGCTAGCGGGAGAGTGCAGTACTTC. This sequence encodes CASSFASGRVQYF.

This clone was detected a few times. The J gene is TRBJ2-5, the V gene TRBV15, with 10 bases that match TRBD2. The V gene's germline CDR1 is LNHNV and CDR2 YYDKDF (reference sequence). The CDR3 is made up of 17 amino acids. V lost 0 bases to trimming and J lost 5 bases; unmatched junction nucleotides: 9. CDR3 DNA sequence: TGTGCCACCAGCAGAGATCCGGGACTAGCGATGGGTGAGACCCAGTACTTC. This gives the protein CATSRDPGLAMGETQYF.

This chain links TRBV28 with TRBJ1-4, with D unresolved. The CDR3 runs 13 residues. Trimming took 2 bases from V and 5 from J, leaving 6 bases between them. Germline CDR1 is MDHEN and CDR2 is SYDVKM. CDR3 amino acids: CASSLMENEKLFF. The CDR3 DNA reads TGTGCCAGCAGTTTAATGGAGAATGAAAAACTGTTTTTT.